The 4 T cell receptor beta chains below were found in one sample sequenced in a study of low-dose radiotherapy and immunotherapy resistance in tumors. TRAV and TRBV primers primed cDNA for both TCRalpha and TCRbeta. Using a constant-region primer together with a V-primer adapter, TCRs were subjected to around 22 PCR cycles of amplification. Each CDR3 protein gets one entry after TCRdb re-called the reads with MiXCR. Of tens of thousands of distinct CDR3 sequences in the sample, around 17% were seen once. This sample's time point: after trial treatment. Indicated treatment: LDRT plus nivolumab, ipilimumab, low-dose cyclophosphamide and aspirin (RACIN trial). Source: PBMCs, taken after low-dose radiotherapy plus immunotherapy. Receptors originate from a male donor with prostate cancer.

This clonotype was seen ten or more times. The chain links TRBV6-2 or TRBV6-3 to TRBJ2-7; D is unclear. With 5 bases removed from V and 3 bases from J, the gap between germline ends came to 14 bases. Per germline, CDR1 MNHEY and CDR2 SVGEGT. The CDR3 is 14 residues long. The CDR3 nucleotides read TGTGCCAGCAGTACCCGCCCCCCCGGCTACGAGCAGTACTTC. Translated, it gives CASSTRPPGYEQYF.

At least ten counts were recorded for this clonotype. The chain carries TRBV30 and TRBJ2-5; D is possibly TRBD2 (6 bases). V was pared by 0 bases and J by 1 base, with 12 bases between. CDR3 size: 15 residues. Germline CDR1 and CDR2: GTSNPN and SVGIG (reference sequence). Here the CDR3 reads CAWSVGLKLQETQYF. The CDR3 nucleotides read TGTGCCTGGAGTGTGGGACTCAAGCTCCAAGAGACCCAGTACTTC. Full variable domain (remainder filled in from reference TRBV30 and TRBJ2-5): SQTIHQWPATLVQPVGSPLSLECTVEGTSNPNLYWYRQAAGRGLQLLFYSVGIGQISSEVPQNLSASRPQDRQFILSSKKLLLSDSGFYLCAWSVGLKLQETQYFGPGTRLLVL.

This sequence joins TRBV11-2 and TRBJ1-2; weak D call: TRBD1 (6 bases). Germline values: CDR1 SGHAT, CDR2 FQNNGV. The V end was cut by 1 base, the J end by 7 bases, with 16 bases between. This CDR3 is built from 15 residues. The CDR3 reads CASSLVGGDIGGYTF. The CDR3 nucleotides read TGTGCCAGCAGCTTAGTGGGAGGGGACATTGGTGGCTACACCTTC.

This clonotype was detected many times. The V and J genes are TRBV4-3 and TRBJ2-1; possible D gene TRBD1, 5 bases. Trimming shortened V by 1 base and J by 2 bases, and 12 bases separated the two germline ends. Germline lookup yields CDR1 LGHNA and CDR2 YSLEER. This CDR3 comprises 16 residues. CDR3 sequence reads: CASSQGAGLAYNEQFF. CDR3 coding DNA: TGCGCCAGCAGCCAAGGGGCAGGGCTCGCCTACAATGAGCAGTTCTTC.